This T cell receptor beta chain was identified in a study of circulating and synovial CD4+ cells in juvenile arthritis. Findings and caveats of the study: Bulk blood CD4 repertoires were more diverse than these.

Produced via immunoSEQ multiplex PCR; TCRdb's table is partial and in-frame only. The sample contains about 39,000 clones, roughly 94% of which appear only once. This clone was counted once. What it binds is unknown. The germline V gene has CDR1 SGHTS and CDR2 YDEGEE. V dropped 0 bases and J dropped 3 bases, with 7 bases sitting between them. This CDR3 has 14 amino acids. The chain employs TRBV5-8 and TRBJ1-5; D is perhaps TRBD1 (5 bases). What was sequenced was CD4+ T cells from blood. This sequence was found in a human donor with juvenile idiopathic arthritis. In DNA form, the CDR3 reads TGTGCCAGCAGCTTGGGTGGGGCCAATCAGCCCCAGCATTTT. As protein: CASSLGGANQPQHF.